This TCR beta chain was identified in a study of CD8 T cells in ankylosing spondylitis. Study-wide points: Reactive arthritis synovial fluid and blood previously showed some of these motif variants.

Preparation of TCR beta libraries was done by quantitative 5'-RACE with molecular barcodes. One entry per CDR3 protein, called by TCRdb with MiXCR from the 5' RACE reads. The sample consists of about 340,000 distinct CDR3 sequences, around 15% of them appearing once. Germline V CDR1 and CDR2: SGDLS, YYNGEE. CDR3 length: 13 amino acids. V shed 3 bases and J shed 9 bases, with 15 bases lying between them. This clonotype was detected a few times. Its antigen is still unknown. The sample was blood, either unsorted or a sorted T cell fraction (not recorded which). V is TRBV9 and J is TRBJ1-2; D remains ambiguous. This receptor was obtained from a male donor with ankylosing spondylitis or in good health (not recorded which). CDR3 sequence: CASSDAFGGRYTF. In DNA form, the CDR3 reads TGTGCCAGCAGCGACGCCTTTGGAGGCCGCTACACCTTC.